This passage covers 24 T cell receptor beta chains from one sample sequenced in a study of control samples from healthy donors and cancer patients. Profiled with immunoSEQ multiplex PCR; TCRdb holds only in-frame clones, not every one. The table has around 230,000 clones, about 93% seen once; the top ten hold about 1.4%. Material for sequencing was blood. The receptor source for this set is a man between 45 and 60 years old in good health.

The chain combines TRBV5-1 with TRBJ1-2, with D unclear. Germline CDR1 is SGHRS and CDR2 is YFSETQ. The CDR3 contains 13 residues. V lost 3 bases to trimming and J lost 0 bases, with 6 bases between them. CDR3 sequence reads: CASSSEANYGYTF. In DNA form, the CDR3 reads TGCGCCAGCAGCTCGGAGGCTAACTATGGCTACACCTTC.

This clone was picked up a small number of times. This rearrangement joins TRBV19 to TRBJ1-4; D gene uncertain. The germline V gene has CDR1 LNHDA and CDR2 SQIVND (reference sequence). V lost 9 bases, J lost 5 bases, and 13 bases lay in between. CDR3 length: 13 residues. CDR3 residues: CASSGRANEKLFF. The CDR3 DNA sequence: TGTGCCAGCTCTGGACGGGCGAATGAAAAACTGTTTTTT.

The chain has TRBV28 and TRBJ1-2, with D perhaps matching TRBD1 (5 bases). Germline values: CDR1 MDHEN, CDR2 SYDVKM. The V gene lost 6 bases and the J gene lost 4 bases, with 15 bases spanning the gap. This CDR3 is built from 14 residues. Here the CDR3 DNA reads TGTGCCAGCAGGGCGGGACCCCAAGGCTATGGCTACACCTTC. This translates into CASRAGPQGYGYTF.

The chain is built from TRBV9 and TRBJ2-2; D remains unclear. The V gene's germline CDR1 is SGDLS and CDR2 YYNGEE. V was clipped by 6 bases and J by 1 base, with 4 bases between them. This CDR3 has 12 residues. The CDR3 DNA follows: TGTGCCAGCACTGGGAACACCGGGGAGCTGTTTTTT. Translating gives CASTGNTGELFF.

About this clone: Sequence at one end of the junction differs from germline and may be a read error. The same CDR3 arises from other DNA sequences in this sample as well. This sequence joins TRBV14 and TRBJ2-3; 13 nucleotides align to TRBD2. Germline values: CDR1 SGHDN, CDR2 FVKESK. The CDR3 is made up of 16 amino acids. CDR3 in DNA: TGTGCCAGTAGCCAACTAGCGGGGGGGCTCTCAGATACGCAGTATTTT. Its translation: CASSQLAGGLSDTQYF.

J is TRBJ2-6 and V is TRBV6-1, with D perhaps being TRBD1 or TRBD2 (5 bases each). V lost 0 bases to trimming and J lost 4 bases, with 10 bases between them. Germline CDR1 reads MNHNS; CDR2 reads SASEGT. This CDR3 region has 16 residues. The CDR3 sequence: CASSEATGLGANVLTF. Here the CDR3 DNA reads TGTGCCAGCAGTGAAGCAACAGGACTCGGGGCCAACGTCCTGACTTTC.

The rearrangement links TRBV4-2 to TRBJ2-4; perhaps TRBD1 as D (6 bases). V lost 2 bases, J lost 3 bases, and 11 bases lay in between. Germline V gene sequence: CDR1 LGHNA, CDR2 YNFKEQ. CDR3 length: 15 residues. The CDR3 region is CASSQSGEDKNIQYF. The CDR3 region has the DNA TGTGCCAGCAGCCAATCAGGGGAAGACAAAAACATTCAGTACTTC.

This chain connects TRBV5-6 to TRBJ2-7; TRBD1 aligns across 11 bases. The CDR3 covers 14 residues. The germline V gene encodes CDR1 SGHDT and CDR2 YYEEEE. After removal of 2 bases from V and 6 bases from J, the junction contained 4 bases not matched to a gene. CDR3 sequence: CASSFPGTGGEQYV. Here the CDR3 DNA reads TGTGCCAGCAGCTTCCCCGGGACAGGGGGCGAGCAGTACGTC.

The chain has TRBV28 and TRBJ2-6; unclear D gene. The CDR3 has 15 amino acids. The germline gives CDR1 MDHEN, CDR2 SYDVKM. The germline V and J ends were trimmed by 2 bases and 0 bases, with 5 bases remaining between them. As DNA, the CDR3 is TGTGCCAGCAGTTTAACGAGCTCTGGGGCCAACGTCCTGACTTTC. This sequence encodes CASSLTSSGANVLTF.

V is TRBV7-2 and J is TRBJ2-7; weak D call: TRBD2 (5 bases). This CDR3 comprises 14 residues. The germline V gene has CDR1 SGHTA and CDR2 FQGNSA. The V end was cut by 6 bases, the J end by 0 bases, with 12 bases between. CDR3 nucleotides: TGTGCCAGCAGGGAGGAGTTAGCCTCCTACGAGCAGTACTTC. Translation: CASREELASYEQYF.

The V call is TRBV20-1, the J call TRBJ2-7; the D is unclear. CDR3 length: 11 residues. CDR1 and CDR2 (germline): DFQATT, SNEGSKA (reference sequence). V lost 3 bases and J lost 4, with 7 bases in between. The CDR3 DNA is TGCAGTGCTAGGGCCGGGTACGAGCAGTACTTC. Encoded protein: CSARAGYEQYF.

The gene calls are TRBV24-1 and TRBJ1-3, with D perhaps matching TRBD1 (5 bases). The CDR3 spans 17 residues. The ends were cut back, 9 bases at V and 4 bases at J, with 24 bases in the middle. CDR1 is KGHDR and CDR2 is SFDVKD in the germline V gene. CDR3 sequence: CATPAGDHLLDGNTIYF. The CDR3 bases are TGTGCCACCCCGGCGGGGGACCACCTCTTGGACGGAAACACCATATATTTT.

This chain connects TRBV7-3 to TRBJ1-1, with D possibly being TRBD1 (6 bases). Germline lookup yields CDR1 SGHTA and CDR2 FQGTGA. V was shortened by 6 bases and J by 10 bases, with 18 bases between the two germline ends. The CDR3 has 13 residues. The CDR3 sequence is CASRSMDSPGAFF. CDR3 coding DNA: TGTGCCAGCAGGTCTATGGACAGCCCGGGAGCTTTCTTT.

The chain couples TRBV25-1 to TRBJ1-3; no firm D call. CDR3 length: 15 residues. Germline CDR1 MGHDK, CDR2 SYGVNS. V lost 2 bases, J lost 0 bases, and 8 bases lay in between. The DNA of the CDR3 is TGTGCCAGCAGTGAAAGTTCGTTCTCTGGAAACACCATATATTTT. This translates into CASSESSFSGNTIYF.

This chain connects TRBV2 to TRBJ1-5; TRBD1 agrees at 9 bases. Germline V CDR1 and CDR2: SNHLY, FYNNEI. V lost 4 bases and J lost 2; bases outside the gene matches: 3. The CDR3 is 15 residues long. The CDR3 sequence is CASSVRDRGNQPQHF. DNA of the CDR3: TGTGCCAGCAGTGTTCGGGACAGGGGCAATCAGCCCCAGCATTTT.

V usage is TRBV29-1 and J usage is TRBJ1-1; 7 bases map to TRBD1. The CDR3 length is 13 residues. V gave up 6 bases and J gave up 4 bases; unmatched junction bases: 8. Germline V lookup: CDR1 SQVTM, CDR2 ANQGSEA. CDR3 nucleotide sequence: TGCAGCGTCCATAAACAGGGGAGCACTGAAGCTTTCTTT. It codes for CSVHKQGSTEAFF. The full variable domain, in which reference TRBV29-1 and TRBJ1-1 provide the parts outside the CDR3, is SAVISQKPSRDICQRGTSLTIQCQVDSQVTMMFWYRQQPGQSLTLIATANQGSEATYESGFVIDKFPISRPNLTFSTLTVSNMSPEDSSIYLCSVHKQGSTEAFFGQGTRLTVV.

The rearrangement links TRBV5-1 to TRBJ2-7, with D maybe TRBD1 (6 bases). Per the germline V gene, CDR1 is SGHRS and CDR2 is YFSETQ. This CDR3 has 16 residues. V shed 2 bases and J shed 1 base, with 16 bases lying between them. CDR3 loop: CASSLGQFSLSYEQYF. The CDR3 nucleotides are TGCGCCAGCAGCTTAGGACAGTTTTCACTTTCCTACGAGCAGTACTTC.

The gene calls are TRBV5-1 and TRBJ2-2; tentative D call: TRBD1 (6 bases). The CDR3 is 14 amino acids. With 4 bases removed from V and 1 base from J, the gap between germline ends came to 8 bases. Germline V CDR1 and CDR2: SGHRS, YFSETQ. The CDR3 region has the DNA TGCGCCAGCAGCCAGACAGGGAACACCGGGGAGCTGTTTTTT. This gives the protein CASSQTGNTGELFF.

The chain couples TRBV10-3 to TRBJ1-5; D unresolved. This CDR3 has 15 residues. V was cut by 10 bases and J by 3 bases, with 19 bases left in between. Germline CDR1 is ENHRY and CDR2 is SYGVKD. Written as DNA, the CDR3 is TGTGCCACCAGGCCTACGAACGTCCCCAATCAGCCCCAGCATTTT. It codes for CATRPTNVPNQPQHF.

The chain carries TRBV11-2 and TRBJ1-1, with D hard to call. Germline V gives CDR1 SGHAT, CDR2 FQNNGV. V gave up 5 bases and J gave up 10 bases, with 20 bases separating them. The CDR3 runs 14 residues. In DNA form, the CDR3 reads TGTGCCAGCAGCCGAGGGAACGGACCCCCCGCAGCTTTCTTT. Protein: CASSRGNGPPAAFF.

The chain links TRBV15 to TRBJ2-3; D unresolved. Deletions cut 6 bases from V and 2 bases from J, with 9 bases between. The CDR3 is 13 residues long. Germline CDR1 LNHNV, CDR2 YYDKDF (reference sequence). DNA for the CDR3: TGTGCCACCAGTTCTCAGGACACAGATACGCAGTATTTT. Translating it yields CATSSQDTDTQYF.

V usage is TRBV27 and J usage is TRBJ2-2, with D perhaps matching TRBD2 (5 bases). There are 16 residues in the CDR3. CDR1 is MNHEY, CDR2 SMNVEV, per germline (reference sequence). V was shortened by 7 bases and J by 5 bases, with 20 bases between the two germline ends. CDR3: CASTKIVSPGTGELFF. CDR3 coding DNA: TGTGCCAGCACCAAAATTGTTAGCCCGGGGACCGGGGAGCTGTTTTTT.

The gene calls are TRBV24-1 and TRBJ2-1, with D perhaps matching TRBD1 or TRBD2 (5 bases each). V gave up 1 base and J gave up 6 bases, with 15 bases separating them. Germline values: CDR1 KGHDR, CDR2 SFDVKD. CDR3 length equals 16 residues. The DNA of the CDR3 is TGTGCCACCAGTGATTTTACAGCCTGGGGGTTCAATGAGCAGTTCTTC. This gives the protein CATSDFTAWGFNEQFF.

The rearrangement joins TRBV5-1 to TRBJ2-3; TRBD2 agrees at 13 bases. The V and J ends lost 2 bases and 7 bases, in that order; junction bases with no gene match: 7. Germline CDR1 is SGHRS and CDR2 is YFSETQ. This CDR3 is built from 16 residues. CDR3 nucleotide sequence: TGCGCCAGCAGCTTACCAACTAGCGGGGGGGCAAATACGCAGTATTTT. This translates into CASSLPTSGGANTQYF. Complete variable domain (other parts from reference TRBV5-1 and TRBJ2-3): KAGVTQTPRYLIKTRGQQVTLSCSPISGHRSVSWYQQTPGQGLQFLFEYFSETQRNKGNFPGRFSGRQFSNSRSEMNVSTLELGDSALYLCASSLPTSGGANTQYFGPGTRLTVL.